The clone carrying this TCR beta chain turned up a few times. Its matching antigen is unknown. The time point here: week 35, safety follow-up. Mutant IDH1 20-mer peptide, at 300 ug, made up each vaccine dose, with topical imiquimod. These data are taken from a study of a mutant IDH1 vaccine in newly diagnosed glioma. Study-level information: Treated patients comprised 62.5% males and 37.5% females, mean age about 44 years. Earlier care involved radiotherapy, temozolomide, or both, and the majority received both.

Some clones are missing from TCRdb's copy, which holds only in-frame ones; the method was immunoSEQ multiplex PCR. The sample gives some 44,000 clones, about 80% of which show up once; about 4.6% is in the top ten. This CDR3 is 13 amino acids long. The germline gives CDR1 PRHDT, CDR2 FYEKMQ (reference sequence). V lost 4 bases, J lost 3 bases, and 9 bases lay in between. The input for sequencing was PBMCs, taken from a glioma patient whose treatment included an IDH1 peptide vaccine. The chain recombines TRBV13 with TRBJ1-1; D is perhaps TRBD1 (5 bases). This sequence originates from a woman in her fifties or sixties with glioma. CDR3 loop: CASSSGHHTEAFF. CDR3 coding DNA: TGTGCCAGCAGCTCCGGACACCACACTGAAGCTTTCTTT.